Detailed here is one T cell receptor (beta chain). The clone's antigen remains unknown. Base quality data are lacking; no much larger clone is found one base away. This entry belongs to a study of blood T cell repertoires in COVID-19 (dated by TCRdb to about 2020). Regarding the study in general: Samples from collaborators originated in the United States, Italy and Spain and spanned both the acute and convalescent phases of COVID-19. The samples were drawn from two sources: the first 160 participants of the ongoing ImmuneRACE study, and 1,000 to 1,500 subjects contributed by 6 global collaborators. The prospective study material was composed of cDNA or gDNA derived from T cells, B-cell-depleted T cells, or PBMCs. HLA class I and class II types, where available, came from metadata supplied by the sample provider rather than from assay-based typing. Nearly every sample came with metadata listing a de-identified subject ID, COVID-19 status, age in years and sex. The dataset comprised deeply sampled blood TCRbeta repertoires from subjects exposed to, actively infected with, or recovered from COVID-19. A freely available public database, intended as a resource for researchers studying the immune response to SARS-CoV-2, is where the repertoires were released. The study at large found these results: How much clinical and demographic metadata was included differed by source and by participant, and the metadata was provided uncurated.

Its CDR3 holds 15 amino acids, cysteine through phenylalanine. The retained sequence is limited to the CDR3, 45 bases, with the frame set at the first base. CDR1 MNHEY and CDR2 SMNVEV were looked up in the germline V gene (reference sequence). Trimming accounts for 5 bases at V and 7 bases at J, while the number of junction bases matched to no gene is 7. TCRbeta CDR3 regions were amplified from genomic DNA by means of the immunoSEQ Assay, a bias-controlled multiplex PCR. The paper's data handling went like this. The number of nucleated cells in each sample was estimated by amplification of reference gene primers within the assay. To quantify the absolute abundance of each unique TCRbeta CDR3 rearrangement, sequence reads were collapsed and filtered. For each sample, productive Simpson clonality was calculated as the square root of Simpson's diversity index over productive rearrangements. TCRdb limited this immuneACCESS table to in-frame rearrangements with V and J called. A share of clones is missing; checked studies link under half to unresolved V genes, and the rest is unexplained. That table gives V, J and clone size, and the DNA gave D and trimming. This sample lists tens of thousands of clones; roughly 80% were detected once. Of the sample, about 25% falls within the top ten clones.

Collaborating institutions collected whole blood in K2EDTA tubes following their own protocols. For TCRbeta analysis, collaborators shipped samples as frozen whole blood, isolated PBMCs, or DNA extracted from either of those sample types. Input material: peripheral blood. Recombination linked TRBV27 to TRBJ2-1; TRBD1 matches 11 bases in the middle. This receptor was taken from a human donor with acute or convalescent COVID-19. The donor label of this sample is uncertain. In nucleotide form, the sequence is TGTGCCAGCAGTATCCGGGACAGGGGGTTTAATGAGCAGTTCTTC. Its protein reads: CASSIRDRGFNEQFF.